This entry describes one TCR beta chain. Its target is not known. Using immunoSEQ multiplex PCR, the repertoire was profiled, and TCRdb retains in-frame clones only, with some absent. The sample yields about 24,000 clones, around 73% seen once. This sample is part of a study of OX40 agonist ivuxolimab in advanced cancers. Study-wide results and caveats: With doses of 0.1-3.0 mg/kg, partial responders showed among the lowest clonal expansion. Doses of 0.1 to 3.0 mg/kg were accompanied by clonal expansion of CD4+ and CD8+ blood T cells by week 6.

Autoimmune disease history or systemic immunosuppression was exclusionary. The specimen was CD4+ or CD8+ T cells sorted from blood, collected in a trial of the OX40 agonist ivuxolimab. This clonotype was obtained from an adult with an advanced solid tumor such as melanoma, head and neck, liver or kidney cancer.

CDR3 protein: CSVPWGTGSYGYTF. The CDR3 DNA follows: TGCAGCGTCCCCTGGGGGACAGGAAGTTATGGCTACACCTTC. The chain combines TRBV29-1 with TRBJ1-2; 8 bases are a match to TRBD1. The V gene's germline CDR1 is SQVTM and CDR2 ANQGSEA. There are 14 residues in the CDR3. With V trimmed by 6 bases and J by 5 bases, 11 bases remained unmatched.